The present entry profiles one T cell receptor beta chain with its context. Its antigen remains unidentified. This entry is derived from a study of cytomegalovirus exposure and HLA in healthy donors. Study in general: Among the 398 genotyped donors, 70% to 85% were placed in the Caucasian-associated ancestry cluster.

Germline V gene data show CDR1 as SGDLS and CDR2 as YYNGEE. This CDR3 comprises 13 residues. V was cut by 0 bases and J by 6 bases, with 9 bases left in between. General study findings and limits: Despite most TCR sequences being rare, some public TCRs occurred in many donors. Highest at DRB1 and lowest at HLA-C, TCR association rates differed among HLA loci in a later analysis.

The PCR employed 60 Vbeta primers together with 13 Jbeta primers. The data were produced by immunoSEQ multiplex PCR, yet TCRdb's version contains in-frame clones alone and is incomplete. The sample records approximately 85,000 clones, around three quarters being singletons. The rearrangement joins TRBV9 to TRBJ1-2, with D unclear. The sample consisted of PBMCs. The receptor was isolated from a man in his thirties or forties in good health and CMV-seronegative. The CDR3 reads CASSVGLRDGYTF. CDR3 nucleotide sequence: TGTGCCAGCAGCGTAGGGTTGCGAGATGGCTACACCTTC.